This TCR beta chain stems from a study of T cell repertoires in cytomegalovirus infection. Across the whole study: The authors relied on CMV epitopes, both recently identified HLA-C-restricted and well-studied HLA-B-restricted. Signatures in public TCR beta sequences pointed to both CMV infection and matching HLA type. Study-wide findings and caveats: Dominating the ex vivo response were TCR beta clonotypes that were CMV-specific and HLA-C-restricted.

This clonotype has more than one count but fewer than ten. Antigen unknown. The germline V gene has CDR1 LNHDA and CDR2 SQIVND (reference sequence). The CDR3 contains 14 residues. Trimming stripped 10 bases from V and 0 bases from J, with 10 bases between. In TCRdb, the reads were re-called with MiXCR into one record per CDR3 protein. Of nearly 700,000 distinct CDR3 sequences detected, 30% to 35% appear once; the ten largest clones hold about 18%. The starting material was cultured PBMCs, obtained from culture after CMV antigen stimulation. The V and J genes are TRBV19 and TRBJ1-6; D remains unclear. The source of this sequence is a human donor in good health (CMV status not recorded). Some clones in this sample may be carry-over from other donors' samples. The DNA of the CDR3 is TGTGCCACCGCCCTTGGCTCCTATAATTCACCCCTCCACTTT. Translating gives CATALGSYNSPLHF.